The 32 T cell receptor beta chains given below trace back to one sample, sequenced in a study of blood T cells in healthy people across ages. With a J-beta primer mix and a sample-barcoded 5' primer, a second PCR ran about 7 to 12 cycles. TCRdb reprocessed the 5' RACE reads with MiXCR, giving one entry per CDR3 protein. The sample consists of some 1.8 million distinct CDR3 sequences, around 40% of them appearing once. The sequencing input was blood. The receptors originated from a human donor in good health.

This clonotype has more than one count but fewer than ten. V usage is TRBV5-4 and J usage is TRBJ1-2; 12 nucleotides line up with TRBD1. J was trimmed by 11 bases and V by 4 bases; bases with no gene match: 9. Germline CDR1 reads SGHNT; CDR2 reads YYREEE (reference sequence). This CDR3 has 14 residues. CDR3 sequence reads: CASSEVGDRGLYTF. CDR3 bases: TGTGCCAGCAGCGAAGTAGGGGACAGGGGGCTGTACACCTTC.

With respect to this clonotype: One end of the junction varies from germline; a read error may be responsible. This chain uses TRBV28 with TRBJ2-6; D not resolved. The CDR3 totals 16 residues. CDR1 is MDHEN and CDR2 is SYDVKM in the germline V gene. The CDR3 DNA reads as TGTGCCAGCACTTATCTGCAAAGCTCTGGGACCAACGTCCTGACTTTC. Protein sequence: CASTYLQSSGTNVLTF.

The CDR3 is CASTLGLIPGTGDNEQYF. The CDR3 DNA reads as TGTGCCAGCACCCTGGGGCTAATCCCCGGGACAGGGGACAACGAGCAGTACTTC. The chain combines TRBV12-3 or TRBV12-4 with TRBJ2-7; the match to TRBD1 covers 10 bases. The CDR3 is 18 amino acids. J gave up 5 bases and V 7 bases, and 20 bases lay outside the gene matches.

The chain employs TRBV12-3 or TRBV12-4 and TRBJ1-6, with D perhaps TRBD1 (5 bases). This CDR3 has 13 residues. V was clipped by 5 bases and J by 10 bases, with 12 bases between them. CDR3 coding DNA: TGTGCCAGCAGTACGCTCAGGGACTCACCCCTCCACTTT. It translates to CASSTLRDSPLHF.

The CDR3, as DNA: TGTGCCAGCAGCCAAACAGGACAGTTCTATGGCTACACCTTC. Residues: CASSQTGQFYGYTF. This rearrangement joins TRBV4-2 to TRBJ1-2, with D possibly being TRBD1 (6 bases). The V end lost 2 bases, the J end lost 4 bases, and 11 bases lay between the germline ends. There are 14 residues in the CDR3. Germline loops: CDR1 LGHNA, CDR2 YNFKEQ.

This chain links TRBV7-9 with TRBJ2-1; D might be TRBD2 (6 bases). V gave up 1 base and J gave up 9 bases, with 7 bases separating them. The CDR3 totals 12 residues. Looked up from germline, CDR1 is SEHNR and CDR2 is FQNEAQ (reference sequence). The CDR3 region is CASSLVAAEQFF. Written as DNA, the CDR3 is TGTGCCAGCAGCTTAGTAGCGGCTGAGCAGTTCTTC.

The chain recombines TRBV12-3 or TRBV12-4 with TRBJ1-2; 7 bases are a match to TRBD1. V was pared by 5 bases and J by 5 bases, with 5 bases of the junction left unmatched. The length of the CDR3 is 13 residues. The CDR3 nucleotides read TGTGCCAGCAGTGTGACAGGGATTTATGGCTACACCTTC. Protein product: CASSVTGIYGYTF.

The chain links TRBV4-2 to TRBJ2-6; 10 positions match TRBD1. The CDR3 covers 20 residues. The trim removed 4 bases at V and 0 bases at J, leaving 12 bases unmatched. CDR1 and CDR2 (germline): LGHNA, YNFKEQ. The CDR3 sequence: CASSRNTGTGVLSGANVLTF. CDR3 DNA: TGTGCCAGCAGCCGAAACACCGGGACAGGGGTCCTCTCTGGGGCCAACGTCCTGACTTTC.

The V call is TRBV4-3, the J call TRBJ2-3; D possibly matches TRBD1 or TRBD2 (6 bases each). Trimming stripped 5 bases from V and 3 bases from J, with 18 bases between. The length of the CDR3 is 16 residues. Germline CDR1 and CDR2: LGHNA and YSLEER. The CDR3 loop is CASSEISPGATDTQYF. CDR3 DNA: TGCGCCAGCAGCGAAATCTCTCCGGGGGCTACAGATACGCAGTATTTT.

Regarding this clonotype: At one end the junction does not follow the germline gene, possibly because of a read error. V gene TRBV29-1 combines with J gene TRBJ2-7; D ambiguous. In germline, CDR1 is SQVTM, CDR2 ANQGSEA. CDR3 size: 14 residues. In nucleotides, the CDR3 is TGCAGCGTTGGTCAGGATTTGGGCTCCTACGGGCAGTACTTC. Amino acid sequence: CSVGQDLGSYGQYF.

This clonotype was counted at least ten times. This rearrangement joins TRBV24-1 to TRBJ2-6, with D tentatively TRBD1 (6 bases). The germline V and J ends were trimmed by 4 bases and 4 bases, with 13 bases remaining between them. This CDR3 is 16 amino acids long. Germline values: CDR1 KGHDR, CDR2 SFDVKD. CDR3 coding DNA: TGTGCCACCAGTGACCCAGGGACAACCGGGGCCAACGTCCTGACTTTC. This gives the protein CATSDPGTTGANVLTF.

This clonotype occurred a few times. The J gene is TRBJ1-2, the V gene TRBV7-9; D is possibly TRBD1 (6 bases). Between the trimmed V and J ends, which lost 10 bases and 3 bases, there was a span of 12 bases. Per the germline V gene, CDR1 is SEHNR and CDR2 is FQNEAQ (reference sequence). This CDR3 region has 12 residues. The CDR3 sequence: CATQGPDYGYTF. CDR3 in DNA: TGTGCCACACAGGGTCCTGACTATGGCTACACCTTC.

V gene TRBV7-2 combines with J gene TRBJ2-7; 7 positions agree with TRBD1. Germline V gene sequence: CDR1 SGHTA, CDR2 FQGNSA. Unmatched junction bases numbered 7, after V lost 1 base and J lost 4 bases. The CDR3 is made up of 15 amino acids. Here the CDR3 reads CASSLGTGYFYEQYF. CDR3 DNA: TGTGCCAGCAGCTTAGGGACAGGATACTTTTACGAGCAGTACTTC.

J is TRBJ2-4 and V is TRBV5-1; 7 bases fit TRBD1. The end of the DNA is better explained by TRBJ2-7, so the J call may be wrong. The CDR3 has 15 amino acids. Germline V gives CDR1 SGHRS, CDR2 YFSETQ. CDR3 in DNA: TGCGCCAGCAGCTTGGACAGACAGGGTATCTACGAGCAGTACTTC. Translated, it gives CASSLDRQGIYEQYF.

The chain is built from TRBV7-2 and TRBJ1-1; D remains unclear. Trimming cost V 1 base and J 0 bases, with 9 bases left between them. Germline loops: CDR1 SGHTA, CDR2 FQGNSA. The CDR3 extends over 15 amino acids. CDR3 in DNA: TGTGCCAGCAGCTTAGGTGGAGGTCTGAACACTGAAGCTTTCTTT. Its protein is CASSLGGGLNTEAFF.

The gene calls are TRBV13 and TRBJ1-1; D unclear. Trimming took off 2 bases at V and 3 bases at J, with 10 bases between the two ends. CDR1 PRHDT and CDR2 FYEKMQ come from the germline V gene (reference sequence). The CDR3 contains 14 residues. CDR3 sequence (DNA): TGTGCCAGCAGCTTATGGCAGAGGGACACTGAAGCTTTCTTT. Protein product: CASSLWQRDTEAFF.

This clonotype showed up just a few times. This chain joins TRBV18 and TRBJ2-3; a possible D gene is TRBD1 (5 bases). The CDR3 covers 14 residues. Germline-derived CDR1 and CDR2 are KGHSH and LQKENI. Trimming removed 4 bases at V and 2 bases at J, with 10 bases between. CDR3 residues: CASSRQTNTDTQYF. The CDR3, as DNA: TGTGCCAGCTCACGACAGACAAACACAGATACGCAGTATTTT.

CDR3 loop: CASSSTWRTGLSGNTIYF. CDR3 nucleotide sequence: TGTGCCAGCAGTTCCACGTGGAGGACAGGCCTCTCTGGAAACACCATATATTTT. This chain links TRBV28 with TRBJ1-3; the match to TRBD1 covers 7 bases. V was clipped by 4 bases and J by 0 bases; unmatched bases: 12. The CDR3 has 18 amino acids. Germline CDR1 is MDHEN and CDR2 is SYDVKM.

This clonotype was picked up many times. The chain combines TRBV29-1 with TRBJ2-7; D remains unclear. CDR1 and CDR2 (germline): SQVTM, ANQGSEA. CDR3 size: 11 residues. V lost 4 bases to trimming and J lost 5 bases, with 9 bases between them. The CDR3 DNA is TGCAGCGTTGCTGACTTAAACGAGCAGTACTTC. This sequence encodes CSVADLNEQYF.

The chain links TRBV18 to TRBJ2-1, with 8 bases aligning to TRBD2. The germline V gene encodes CDR1 KGHSH and CDR2 LQKENI. Losses at the gene ends were 6 bases for V and 6 bases for J; bases not matched to a gene: 10. This CDR3 has 15 amino acids. CDR3 in amino acids: CASSAGTSRFNEQFF. The CDR3 nucleotides read TGTGCCAGCTCCGCCGGGACTAGTAGGTTCAATGAGCAGTTCTTC.

The J gene is TRBJ2-1, the V gene TRBV29-1, with 8 bases lining up with TRBD1. CDR3 length: 13 residues. Trimming cost V 4 bases and J 10 bases; bases outside gene matches: 9. Germline CDR1 is SQVTM and CDR2 is ANQGSEA. CDR3 in DNA: TGCAGCGTTGTACAGGGGGAAGGATACGAGCAGTTCTTC. It yields the protein CSVVQGEGYEQFF.

As for this clonotype: One end of the junction does not line up with germline, which may come from a read error. This chain connects TRBV4-2 to TRBJ2-4; D is perhaps TRBD1 or TRBD2 (5 bases each). The germline V gene has CDR1 LGHNA and CDR2 YNFKEQ. The CDR3 runs 13 residues. CDR3 protein: CASSRDVLYVQYF. The CDR3 bases are TGTGCCAGCAGCCGGGACGTCCTCTACGTGCAGTACTTT.

The V call is TRBV27, the J call TRBJ2-5; D tentatively reads TRBD1 or TRBD2 (5 bases each). Germline V lookup: CDR1 MNHEY, CDR2 SMNVEV (reference sequence). V was cut by 7 bases and J by 7 bases, with 16 bases left in between. CDR3 length: 13 amino acids. CDR3 region: CASKRDHGGTQYF. For the CDR3, the DNA is TGTGCCAGCAAGAGGGACCATGGGGGGACCCAGTACTTC.

The rearrangement joins TRBV5-1 to TRBJ2-1, with D perhaps TRBD1 (6 bases). With 0 bases removed from V and 4 bases from J, the gap between germline ends came to 14 bases. In germline, CDR1 is SGHRS, CDR2 YFSETQ. CDR3 length equals 16 residues. The CDR3 sequence: CASSLDRALRYNEQFF. For the CDR3, the DNA is TGCGCCAGCAGCTTGGACAGGGCTCTGAGGTACAATGAGCAGTTCTTC.

This clonotype came up a few times. The DNA for the CDR3 is TGTGCCAGCAGGGAGGGAAATGAGCAGTTCTTC. It is translated as CASREGNEQFF. J is TRBJ2-1 and V is TRBV27, with D perhaps matching TRBD2 (6 bases). Germline loops: CDR1 MNHEY, CDR2 SMNVEV (reference sequence). Trimming took 6 bases from V and 7 from J, leaving 7 bases between them. This CDR3 is 11 amino acids long.

This rearrangement joins TRBV24-1 to TRBJ2-1; maybe TRBD2 (5 bases). The V gene's germline CDR1 is KGHDR and CDR2 SFDVKD. The V and J ends lost 3 bases and 9 bases respectively, with 17 bases between them. CDR3 length equals 15 residues. The CDR3 DNA is TGTGCCACCAGTGATCCCCGGGAAGTTCGGGGTGAGCAGTTCTTC. Residues: CATSDPREVRGEQFF.

At least ten counts were recorded for this clonotype. One end of the junction is discordant with germline, which a read error may explain. This sequence joins TRBV5-1 and TRBJ2-7, with D tentatively TRBD2 (6 bases). Germline-derived CDR1 and CDR2 are SGHRS and YFSETQ. This CDR3 has 12 amino acids. The CDR3 loop is CASSLEGYEQYF. The DNA of the CDR3 is TGTGCCAGCAGTTTGGAGGGATACGAGCAGTACTTC.

The chain has TRBV7-9 and TRBJ2-2; a weak D match, TRBD1 (6 bases). CDR3 length: 14 amino acids. Germline assignment: CDR1 SEHNR and CDR2 FQNEAQ (reference sequence). V was pared by 3 bases and J by 6 bases, with 11 bases between. CDR3: CASSLTGSAGELFF. In nucleotides, the CDR3 is TGTGCCAGCAGCTTGACAGGATCTGCCGGGGAGCTGTTTTTT.

This clonotype occurred a few times. The chain combines TRBV7-2 with TRBJ1-2, with D unclear. The CDR3 has 15 residues. Germline V CDR1 and CDR2: SGHTA, FQGNSA. V was cut by 5 bases and J by 3 bases, with 16 bases left in between. CDR3 in DNA: TGTGCCAGCAGCCCTCAAGTAGCGGTGGACTATGGCTACACCTTC. Amino acids: CASSPQVAVDYGYTF.

In DNA, the CDR3 is TGTGCCAGCTACCCTCTGGCAGGAGATAGCACAGATACGCAGTATTTT. Translation gives CASYPLAGDSTDTQYF. The chain recombines TRBV2 with TRBJ2-3; no definite D call. V lost 8 bases, J lost 0 bases, and 18 bases lay in between. The V gene's germline CDR1 is SNHLY and CDR2 FYNNEI. The CDR3 length is 16 residues.

This clonotype was seen a few times. The chain links TRBV6-2 or TRBV6-3 to TRBJ1-2; TRBD1 is a possible D gene (6 bases). V was cut by 6 bases and J by 0 bases, with 11 bases left in between. Germline V gives CDR1 MNHEY, CDR2 SVGEGT. The CDR3 extends over 14 amino acids. CDR3 protein: CASSIQGANYGYTF. In DNA form, the CDR3 reads TGTGCCAGCAGCATACAGGGAGCTAACTATGGCTACACCTTC.

This clonotype was seen only a few times. The chain couples TRBV7-8 to TRBJ2-4; D unresolved. The V end lost 1 base, the J end lost 5 bases, and 9 bases lay between the germline ends. Germline CDR1 is SGHVS and CDR2 is FQNEAQ. The CDR3 runs to 14 residues. The CDR3 spells CASSLGRPENIQYF. Written as DNA, the CDR3 is TGTGCCAGCAGCTTAGGGCGTCCTGAAAACATTCAGTACTTC.